This T cell receptor beta chain was retrieved from a study of PD-1 blockade in classical Hodgkin lymphoma. A note on this clone: Antigen unknown.

The repertoire was sequenced with immunoSEQ multiplex PCR; TCRdb's copy has only in-frame clones and lacks some. The table records approximately 27,000 clones, roughly 87% of them present only once. The CDR3 loop spans 18 amino acids. The V and J ends lost 2 bases and 0 bases respectively, with 20 bases between them. Germline V lookup: CDR1 MGHRA, CDR2 YSYEKL. As for time point: cycle 4 day 1 (C4D1), after around six weeks of nivolumab. Following autologous stem cell transplantation, relapse occurred in every patient, and exposure to brentuximab vedotin varied. Study results and caveats: Complete responders possessed baseline diversity comparable to newly diagnosed patients.

The J gene is TRBJ2-7, the V gene TRBV4-1; D possibly corresponds to TRBD2 (5 bases). The sequences come from peripheral blood mononuclear cells (PBMCs), collected before the fourth cycle of nivolumab. This TCR was recovered from a human donor with classical Hodgkin lymphoma. The CDR3 region has the DNA TGCGCCAGCAGCCAACTGCTTCCCGGGGTTGGGTCCTCCTACGAGCAGTACTTC. Protein: CASSQLLPGVGSSYEQYF.